This TCR beta chain derives from a study of blood T cell repertoires in COVID-19. Using immunoSEQ multiplex PCR, the repertoire was profiled, and TCRdb retains in-frame clones only, with some absent. The sample yields 450,000 to 500,000 clones, around 90% seen once. Two negative PCRs, clearance, or symptom resolution had been documented for recovered Cohort 3 donors. Trimming at V came to 1 base and at J to 4 bases, leaving 5 bases not matched to a gene. CDR3 length: 15 amino acids. Germline V lookup: CDR1 SGHNT, CDR2 YENEEA. Sequencing used PBMCs or T cells enriched from blood (not recorded which). The clonotype comes from a young woman who had recovered from COVID-19. This sequence joins TRBV11-3 and TRBJ2-3, with 7 positions matching TRBD2. CDR3 residues: CASSLGVAGADTQYF. Here the CDR3 DNA reads TGTGCCAGCAGCTTAGGGGTGGCGGGAGCAGATACGCAGTATTTT.